The clone carrying this TCR beta chain appeared a few times. This specimen belongs to a study of cytotoxic CD8 clonotypes in ibrutinib-treated CLL. The germline gives CDR1 WNHNN, CDR2 SYGVQD (reference sequence). V was shortened by 6 bases and J by 6 bases, with 11 bases between the two germline ends. The CDR3 covers 13 residues. Sequenced by immunoSEQ multiplex PCR; TCRdb stores in-frame clones only, minus some. The table lists about 28,000 clones, roughly 62% of them singletons, with 12% to 15% in the top ten. The specimen comprised PBMCs, sampled before ibrutinib treatment. The clonotype comes from a human donor with chronic lymphocytic leukemia. V is TRBV10-1 and J is TRBJ2-2, with D maybe TRBD2 (6 bases). The CDR3 DNA reads TGCGCCAGCAGCAGACTAGTACCCGGGGAGCTGTTTTTT. Its translation is CASSRLVPGELFF.